This TCR beta chain was identified during a study of T cell repertoires in cytomegalovirus infection. Study information: Recently identified HLA-C-restricted CMV epitopes were among the peptides used. Public TCR beta signatures indicated both CMV infection and matching HLA type. Study outcomes and limitations: Within the response measured ex vivo, HLA-C-restricted CMV-specific TCR beta clonotypes were dominant. The cumulative frequency of public TCR beta families identified carriers of CMV plus the relevant HLA.

This clonotype was counted only a few times. Its antigen remains unknown. In TCRdb, the reads were re-called with MiXCR into one record per CDR3 protein. The repertoire has 51,000 or so distinct CDR3 sequences, roughly 21% of them found once; the top ten carry around 77%. CDR1 is DFQATT, CDR2 SNEGSKA, per germline (reference sequence). CDR3 length: 13 residues. V was pared by 1 base and J by 4 bases, with 3 bases of the junction left unmatched. The rearrangement uses TRBV20-1 and TRBJ1-2; 7 bases align to TRBD1. Sequences were derived from CD8+ T cells from cultured PBMCs, sampled from culture after CMV antigen stimulation. This receptor was taken from a human donor in good health (CMV status not recorded). Some clones in this sample may be carry-over from other donors' samples. For the CDR3, the DNA is TGCAGTGCTAGAGGTCAGGGGGTCTATGGCTACACCTTC. Its protein is CSARGQGVYGYTF.